Below are 20 T cell receptor beta chains sequenced from a single sample in a study of T cell responses to AZD1222 COVID-19 vaccine. Libraries were prepared by immunoSEQ multiplex PCR; TCRdb keeps only in-frame clonotypes and omits some of them. The sample yields 200,000 or so clones, about nine tenths seen once. Sequenced material: peripheral blood, taken on day 0 of MenACWY control vaccination. Source of these receptors: an adult in good health.

Only one count was recorded for this clone. The V gene is TRBV2, the J gene TRBJ2-7; 9 bases align to TRBD2. Trimming removed 5 bases from V and 6 bases from J; junction bases left unmatched: 11. Germline V gene lookup returns CDR1 SNHLY and CDR2 FYNNEI. The CDR3 has 15 amino acids. CDR3 protein: CASSQGLASLLEQYF. DNA for the CDR3: TGTGCCAGCAGTCAAGGACTAGCGTCTCTCCTCGAGCAGTACTTC.

The chain carries TRBV12-3 or TRBV12-4 and TRBJ1-3; D might be TRBD1 (5 bases). The CDR3 loop spans 13 amino acids. V lost 2 bases to trimming and J lost 4 bases, with 6 bases between them. The CDR3 DNA reads TGTGCCAGCAGTTTACGACAGGGAAACACCATATATTTT. Its translation is CASSLRQGNTIYF.

The genes are TRBV19 and TRBJ2-5; D not certain. Trimming left V 1 base short and J 2 bases short, with 8 bases between. Germline loops: CDR1 LNHDA, CDR2 SQIVND (reference sequence). The CDR3 totals 14 residues. This chain's CDR3 is CASSIVPDQETQYF. The DNA of the CDR3 is TGTGCCAGTAGTATAGTCCCAGATCAAGAGACCCAGTACTTC.

This clone was detected only once. V usage is TRBV2 and J usage is TRBJ1-2; 10 bases agree with TRBD1. The V gene's germline CDR1 is SNHLY and CDR2 FYNNEI. Trimming at V came to 8 bases and at J to 4 bases, leaving 7 bases not matched to a gene. The CDR3 totals 14 residues. In DNA, the CDR3 is TGTGCCAGCTATGTGGGACAGGGGTCCTATGGCTACACCTTC. It specifies CASYVGQGSYGYTF.

This chain connects TRBV29-1 to TRBJ2-1; 7 bases agree with TRBD1. CDR1 is SQVTM, CDR2 ANQGSEA, per germline. Losses at the gene ends were 4 bases for V and 0 bases for J; bases not matched to a gene: 3. The CDR3 length is 14 residues. The CDR3 DNA follows: TGCAGCGTTGGGGGACAGAGCTCCTACAATGAGCAGTTCTTC. Residues: CSVGGQSSYNEQFF.

In the case of this clone: The identical CDR3 is also encoded by other nucleotide sequences in the sample. The J gene is TRBJ1-1, the V gene TRBV18, with no clear D. V shed 0 bases and J shed 2 bases, with 10 bases lying between them. The CDR3 covers 15 residues. Germline assignment: CDR1 KGHSH and CDR2 LQKENI. The CDR3 DNA is TGTGCCAGCTCACCACCGTCGGTTTCAAACACTGAAGCTTTCTTT. Translation gives CASSPPSVSNTEAFF.

Here the CDR3 DNA reads TGTGCCAGCAGCCAAGGGACAGGGGGACTAGGCTACACCTTC. Its translation: CASSQGTGGLGYTF. The chain combines TRBV4-2 with TRBJ1-2; 10 bases line up with TRBD1. V trimming: 1 base; J trimming: 8 bases; junction bases outside the gene matches: 4. The CDR3 loop spans 14 amino acids. Germline V gene lookup returns CDR1 LGHNA and CDR2 YNFKEQ.

The V and J genes are TRBV6-5 and TRBJ1-3; D not resolved. The CDR3 runs 16 residues. The V end lost 0 bases, the J end lost 0 bases, and 9 bases lay between the germline ends. Germline assignment: CDR1 MNHEY and CDR2 SVGAGI. CDR3 nucleotide sequence: TGTGCCAGCAGTTACTCAAGTCCTGACTCTGGAAACACCATATATTTT. This translates into CASSYSSPDSGNTIYF.

The chain carries TRBV18 and TRBJ2-3; a possible D gene is TRBD2 (6 bases). Trimming shortened V by 3 bases and J by 1 base, and 8 bases separated the two germline ends. The V gene's germline CDR1 is KGHSH and CDR2 LQKENI. CDR3 length equals 14 residues. CDR3 loop: CASSPQRGTDTQYF. CDR3 DNA sequence: TGTGCCAGCTCACCCCAGCGGGGCACAGATACGCAGTATTTT. The full variable domain, completed using reference TRBV18 and TRBJ2-3, is NAGVMQNPRHLVRRRGQEARLRCSPMKGHSHVYWYRQLPEEGLKFMVYLQKENIIDESGMPKERFSAEFPKEGPSILRIQQVVRGDSAAYFCASSPQRGTDTQYFGPGTRLTVL.

The genes are TRBV5-1 and TRBJ2-7; TRBD1 aligns across 10 bases. CDR3 length: 15 residues. Trimming removed 2 bases from V and 3 bases from J; junction bases left unmatched: 5. Germline V lookup: CDR1 SGHRS, CDR2 YFSETQ. CDR3 protein: CASSFTGTGDYEQYF. In nucleotides, the CDR3 is TGCGCCAGCAGCTTCACCGGGACAGGGGACTACGAGCAGTACTTC.

This chain links TRBV5-1 with TRBJ2-7; 8 bases are a match to TRBD2. V dropped 0 bases and J dropped 6; count of bases not matched to a gene: 14. In germline, CDR1 is SGHRS, CDR2 YFSETQ. The CDR3 totals 17 residues. The CDR3 bases are TGCGCCAGCAGCTTGGGGGGACTAGTTAGTGGCTCTCTCGAGCAGTACTTC. Translation: CASSLGGLVSGSLEQYF.

The chain is built from TRBV5-6 and TRBJ2-5; D might be TRBD1 or TRBD2, each matching 6 bases. Germline V lookup: CDR1 SGHDT, CDR2 YYEEEE. The V gene lost 2 bases and the J gene lost 5 bases, with 16 bases spanning the gap. This CDR3 spans 15 amino acids. CDR3 DNA: TGTGCCAGCAGCTTCCGTGGTGGGGGGCACGAGACCCAGTACTTC. This gives the protein CASSFRGGGHETQYF.

This chain joins TRBV27 and TRBJ1-2, with D perhaps matching TRBD1 (6 bases). Between the trimmed V and J ends, which lost 6 bases and 0 bases, there was a span of 17 bases. This CDR3 is 16 amino acids long. The germline V gene encodes CDR1 MNHEY and CDR2 SMNVEV (reference sequence). This CDR3 reads CASSHLTGRANYGYTF. The DNA for the CDR3 is TGTGCCAGCAGCCACCTTACAGGGAGAGCTAACTATGGCTACACCTTC.

The rearrangement joins TRBV3-1 (or the pseudogene TRBV3-2) to TRBJ1-2, with no clear D. V lost 0 bases and J 4 bases, leaving 9 bases between the germline ends. Germline V lookup: CDR1 LGHDT, CDR2 YNNKEL (reference sequence). CDR3 length: 14 residues. The CDR3 nucleotides are TGTGCCAGCAGCCAAGATGACCGGGGCTATGGCTACACCTTC. Amino acids: CASSQDDRGYGYTF.

V is TRBV6-5 and J is TRBJ1-2, with D unclear. V was shortened by 0 bases and J by 4 bases, with 12 bases between the two germline ends. The CDR3 is 15 residues long. Germline V lookup: CDR1 MNHEY, CDR2 SVGAGI. CDR3 sequence: CASSYSPFEGYGYTF. The CDR3 DNA reads as TGTGCCAGCAGTTACTCGCCCTTTGAAGGCTATGGCTACACCTTC.

The J gene is TRBJ2-1, the V gene TRBV6-5, with 9 bases aligning to TRBD1. The CDR3 length is 16 residues. Germline V gene data show CDR1 as MNHEY and CDR2 as SVGAGI. V dropped 2 bases and J dropped 6; count of bases not matched to a gene: 8. DNA of the CDR3: TGTGCCAGCAGTTACCGACCGGGACAGGGAATCAATGAGCAGTTCTTC. Its translation is CASSYRPGQGINEQFF.

The chain uses TRBV10-3 and TRBJ2-1; possible D gene TRBD2, 7 bases. This CDR3 is built from 15 residues. V lost 3 bases to trimming and J lost 7 bases, with 16 bases between them. Germline V lookup: CDR1 ENHRY, CDR2 SYGVKD. CDR3 bases: TGTGCCATCAGTGAAGGGCGGGGGCGCGAGAATGAGCAGTTCTTC. This codes for CAISEGRGRENEQFF.

The rearrangement links TRBV11-1 to TRBJ1-3; perhaps TRBD1 as D (6 bases). This CDR3 is 15 amino acids long. V was pared by 2 bases and J by 6 bases, with 14 bases between. Looked up from germline, CDR1 is SGHAT and CDR2 is FQDESV (reference sequence). The CDR3 bases are TGTGCCAGCAGCTTATCCCGGGGGCGATCAAACACCATATATTTT. Protein product: CASSLSRGRSNTIYF.

The chain uses TRBV3-1 (or the pseudogene TRBV3-2) and TRBJ2-1; 11 bases match TRBD2. CDR1 LGHDT and CDR2 YNNKEL come from the germline V gene (reference sequence). V shed 0 bases, J shed 4 bases, and the junction held 5 bases outside the gene matches. CDR3 size: 17 residues. CDR3 region: CASSQEATSGAYNEQFF. CDR3 bases: TGTGCCAGCAGCCAAGAGGCGACTAGCGGGGCATACAATGAGCAGTTCTTC.

The chain employs TRBV6-5 and TRBJ1-4; maybe TRBD1 (5 bases). From germline, CDR1 is MNHEY and CDR2 SVGAGI. There are 15 residues in the CDR3. Trimming cost V 6 bases and J 2 bases, with 13 bases left between them. The CDR3 coding sequence is TGTGCCAGCAGCTCCCCCTGGGGCACTAATGAAAAACTGTTTTTT. Amino acids: CASSSPWGTNEKLFF.